What follows describes a single T cell receptor beta chain. Its antigen remains unidentified. This specimen comes from a study of vaccination effects on CD4 cells after COVID-19. For the study at large: Post-vaccine specimens arrived a median 72 days past the second dose.

Sequencing used immunoSEQ multiplex PCR; TCRdb keeps in-frame clones, though not all of them. The sample holds some 15,000 clones, 78% seen once. Before sequencing, viral peptide pools were used by the ViraFEST assay to expand antigen-specific CD4+ T cells. Scientists isolated CD4+ T cells after a roughly ten-day culture period ended. A PCR test confirmed that the person had SARS-CoV-2 infection between March and December 2020. As their vaccination, participants received two doses of either BNT162b2 or mRNA-1273. Wells of around 2.2 million PBMC each were grown with approximately 10 IU/ml IL-2 and 9.5 to 10 ug/ml peptides. V was trimmed by 3 bases and J by 5 bases, leaving 17 bases between them. This CDR3 region has 16 residues. The germline V gene encodes CDR1 SEHNR and CDR2 FQNEAQ (reference sequence).

This TCR came from a human donor who had a prior SARS-CoV-2 infection. This chain connects TRBV7-9 to TRBJ2-1; possible D gene TRBD2, 5 bases. Sequencing was performed on CD4+ T cells from PBMCs cultured with HCoV-NL63 spike peptides, taken after COVID-19 vaccination. DNA of the CDR3: TGTGCCAGCAGCTTTGGAGACGGACTTCTGAACAATGAGCAGTTCTTC. It yields the protein CASSFGDGLLNNEQFF.